The clone carrying this T cell receptor beta chain was observed at least ten times. The data belong to a study of T-cell reconstitution after alpha-beta-depleted transplantation in children. The TCRbeta library incorporated unique molecular identifiers. TCRdb called the PCR reads again in MiXCR, with one record for every CDR3 protein. This repertoire shows approximately 200,000 distinct CDR3 sequences, more than 12% found once; its top ten account for 13%. The germline V gene encodes CDR1 SGHNT and CDR2 YENEEA. The length of the CDR3 is 12 residues. V lost 5 bases, J lost 5 bases, and 9 bases lay in between.

The source material was PBMCs from the stem cell graft donor, sampled from the stem cell graft. The clonotype originates from a human donor who donated a stem cell graft to a child with acute lymphoblastic leukemia. The rearrangement uses TRBV11-3 and TRBJ1-1; no definite D call. This chain's CDR3 is CASSPVGTEAFF. The CDR3 nucleotides read TGTGCCAGCAGCCCCGTCGGAACTGAAGCTTTCTTT.